This T cell receptor beta chain was identified during a study of T cell responses to AZD1222 COVID-19 vaccine (dated by TCRdb to the early 2020s). The study in broad terms: A total of about 230 trial participants underwent TCR sequencing, of whom some 210 received two doses of AZD1222 and about 26 received two doses of the MenACWY control vaccine. Trial participants were enrolled by age into 18-55, 56-69 and 70-plus year subgroups, with 148, 28 and 57 TCR-sequenced participants respectively.

The CDR3 regions of human TCRbeta chains were analyzed by immunosequencing. In the original analysis: TCRs in the repertoires were matched against a reference library of SARS-CoV-2-specific TCRs that had been generated with the MIRA antigen-specificity platform. Breadth was defined as the fraction of unique TCRs that were SARS-CoV-2-associated, and depth was defined as the fraction of total T cells that were SARS-CoV-2-associated. Using the MIRA data, each spike-specific TCR was mapped to the spike region that the TCR reacts to and placed in a CD4 or CD8 class. Log10-transformed breadth and depth values were compared by one-way ANOVA with Sidak's multiple comparisons tests. TCRdb stores this immuneACCESS table with in-frame sequences only. Part of the clones is absent; in the studies checked, under half of the shortfall reflects unresolved V genes, and no reason is known for the rest. The V and J calls and clone size are taken from that table; D and trimming were inferred from the DNA. For this sample the table gives about 120,000 clones, of which 90% were detected only once. The top ten hold 4% to 5% of the sample.

About this clone itself: Its antigen target is currently unknown. Base qualities are not at hand, and no much larger clone is one base apart.

Overall study results and their limits: After two AZD1222 doses, both the breadth and the depth of spike-specific TCRs were significantly higher than at day 0 and than in MenACWY recipients. In the small 56-69-year group, the increase in depth fell short of significance, most likely because of low power. Conclusions about previously exposed vaccinees are limited because only six or seven AZD1222 recipients were SARS-CoV-2 seropositive at baseline. Reportedly, almost half of the unique spike-specific TCRs recognized epitopes lying outside the regions that are mutated in the B.1.351 and B.1.1.7 variants. Participants were mostly white British and included more females than males, and it was suggested by the authors that clonal diversity may have been underestimated. CD4 TCRs associated with the vaccine covered the entire spike protein, and the dominant responses were in regions 160-218 and 743-854. Because no day 14 peak-response samples were available, repertoires were characterized only after the peak T cell response.

Read against the paper, the sample's time point label means: about 28 days (+/-7) after the second vaccine dose. The sample's treatment or condition label is to be understood as: meningococcal conjugate vaccine given as trial control. Vaccinee samples were obtained from the UK trials COV001 and COV002, which included a single-blind randomized controlled phase 2/3 trial of AZD1222 (ChAdOx1 nCoV-19) in healthy adults. Trial participant PBMC samples were collected at day 0 and day 28 after the second dose for TCRbeta chain sequencing. Per the germline V gene (reference sequence), MNHEY is the CDR1 and SMNVEV is the CDR2. V loses 6 bases of germline sequence and J loses 3 bases, and the interval between the two ends is 21 bases. Reading from cysteine to phenylalanine, the CDR3 counts 17 amino acids. Only the CDR3 DNA stays, 51 bases, in frame from base 1.

Sequencing used peripheral blood, obtained 28 days after the second dose of the MenACWY control vaccine. Rearrangement joined TRBV27 to TRBJ1-3; TRBD1 is a weak D gene call, 5 bases matching. This TCR was sampled from an adult who received the MenACWY meningococcal vaccine as a control. The CDR3 region has the sequence CASRPKGWQGDGNTIYF. In nucleotides, the sequence is TGTGCCAGCAGACCGAAGGGCTGGCAGGGTGATGGAAACACCATATATTTT.